Below, one TCR beta chain is given with its context. Study processing details: Estimated nucleated cell counts came from reference gene primer amplification. Profiled with immunoSEQ multiplex PCR; TCRdb holds only in-frame clones, not every one. The V and J calls and clone size come from that table; D and trimming were worked out from the DNA. Of over 20,000 clones in the sample, 88% were seen once. This record belongs to a study of blood T cell repertoires in COVID-19. The overall study: Some COVID-19 samples were acute and others convalescent; all came from the United States, Italy and Spain. T cells, B-cell-depleted T cells, or PBMCs provided the cDNA or gDNA that served as material.

The germline V gene has CDR1 MGHRA and CDR2 YSYEKL. Trimming removed 4 bases from V and 1 base from J; junction bases left unmatched: 8. There are 16 residues in the CDR3. The receptor comes from an older man with acute or convalescent COVID-19. The chain links TRBV4-1 to TRBJ1-1; TRBD1 matches at 8 bases. What was sequenced was peripheral blood. Here the CDR3 DNA reads TGCGCCAGCAGCCTCGGTTCAGGGGGCGAGAACACTGAAGCTTTCTTT. It specifies CASSLGSGGENTEAFF.